This T cell receptor beta chain comes out of a study of T cell responses to AZD1222 COVID-19 vaccine. The ends were cut back, 1 base at V and 7 bases at J, with 19 bases in the middle. The CDR3 extends over 16 amino acids. CDR1 and CDR2 (germline): MGHRA, YSYEKL. Profiled with immunoSEQ multiplex PCR; TCRdb holds only in-frame clones, not every one. Among 90,000 to 130,000 clones listed, approximately 89% were seen once. The clonotype originates from an adult in good health. The material was peripheral blood, obtained on day 0 of MenACWY control vaccination. The rearrangement links TRBV4-1 to TRBJ1-2, with D perhaps TRBD1 (5 bases). The CDR3 loop reads CASSQVIQASLGGYTF. CDR3 nucleotide sequence: TGCGCCAGCAGCCAAGTAATACAGGCCTCCTTGGGTGGCTACACCTTC.